These 18 T cell receptor beta chains came from one sample sequenced in a study of cytomegalovirus exposure and HLA in healthy donors. With 60 Vbeta and 13 Jbeta primers, the PCR was carried out. Clones were sequenced by immunoSEQ multiplex PCR, and TCRdb holds only the in-frame ones, with some missing. The sample has over 100,000 clones. Sequencing used PBMCs. These receptors were collected from a man in his forties or fifties in good health and CMV-seropositive.

Concerning this clone itself: The sample has other DNA sequences that encode this CDR3 too. This sequence joins TRBV5-1 and TRBJ2-7; 11 nucleotides line up with TRBD1. J was trimmed by 4 bases and V by 4 bases; bases with no gene match: 4. This CDR3 comprises 14 residues. Germline CDR1 reads SGHRS; CDR2 reads YFSETQ. The CDR3 reads CASSPGQGGYEQYF. CDR3 nucleotides: TGCGCCAGCAGCCCGGGACAGGGGGGGTACGAGCAGTACTTC.

The chain combines TRBV11-3 with TRBJ2-1; 8 bases match TRBD1. Per the germline V gene, CDR1 is SGHNT and CDR2 is YENEEA. The ends lost 5 bases at V and 0 bases at J; junction bases unmatched: 3. The length of the CDR3 is 15 residues. CDR3 bases: TGTGCCAGCAGCCCTCAGGGGGCCTCCTACAATGAGCAGTTCTTC. This codes for CASSPQGASYNEQFF.

The chain is built from TRBV9 and TRBJ2-7; 14 bases align to TRBD2. Germline trimming cut 4 bases from V and 5 bases from J; bases unmatched to any gene: 17. The CDR3 contains 19 residues. CDR1 SGDLS and CDR2 YYNGEE come from the germline V gene. The CDR3 DNA is TGTGCCAGCAGCCCAGTGGAGGGACTAGCGGGAGTCGGTATCGACGAGCAGTACTTC. It specifies CASSPVEGLAGVGIDEQYF.

The chain employs TRBV7-8 and TRBJ2-3; 7 bases agree with TRBD2. J was trimmed by 3 bases and V by 5 bases; bases with no gene match: 11. Germline lookup yields CDR1 SGHVS and CDR2 FQNEAQ. CDR3 length: 16 amino acids. The CDR3 region has the DNA TGTGCCAGCAGCCCCCGCGGGAGTTTAGGGACAGATACGCAGTATTTT. As protein: CASSPRGSLGTDTQYF.

The chain carries TRBV5-1 and TRBJ2-7, with TRBD1 matching over 9 bases. Germline-derived CDR1 and CDR2 are SGHRS and YFSETQ. CDR3 length: 14 amino acids. The ends lost 4 bases at V and 1 base at J; junction bases unmatched: 3. The CDR3 loop is CASSAGTGSYEQYF. Written as DNA, the CDR3 is TGCGCCAGCAGCGCCGGGACAGGGTCCTACGAGCAGTACTTC.

The V and J genes are TRBV7-3 and TRBJ2-3, with unresolved D. The CDR3 extends over 13 amino acids. V dropped 2 bases and J dropped 5 bases, with 8 bases sitting between them. From germline, CDR1 is SGHTA and CDR2 FQGTGA. The CDR3 region has the DNA TGTGCCAGCAGCTTATCGGGTCTAGATACGCAGTATTTT. It encodes CASSLSGLDTQYF.

The V and J genes are TRBV27 and TRBJ2-7, with D possibly being TRBD2 (5 bases). The CDR3 covers 14 residues. Trimming cost V 7 bases and J 1 base, with 14 bases left between them. Germline CDR1 MNHEY, CDR2 SMNVEV (reference sequence). The CDR3 bases are TGTGCCAGCACCCTTCTCGCGGGTTCCTACGAGCAGTACTTC. It encodes CASTLLAGSYEQYF.

The rearrangement uses TRBV6-1 and TRBJ2-3, with 7 positions matching TRBD1. The CDR3 totals 15 residues. The germline gives CDR1 MNHNS, CDR2 SASEGT. The V and J ends lost 7 bases and 3 bases, in that order; junction bases with no gene match: 10. CDR3: CASIRPGQTTDTQYF. In DNA form, the CDR3 reads TGTGCCAGCATAAGACCGGGACAGACAACAGATACGCAGTATTTT.

The rearrangement joins TRBV7-8 to TRBJ1-4; TRBD1 is a possible D gene (5 bases). The germline V and J ends were trimmed by 5 bases and 8 bases, with 18 bases remaining between them. Looked up from germline, CDR1 is SGHVS and CDR2 is FQNEAQ. This CDR3 is built from 15 residues. As DNA, the CDR3 is TGTGCCAGCAGCCCACTTGGGGTTCGGGGGGAAAAACTGTTTTTT. Its translation is CASSPLGVRGEKLFF.

The gene calls are TRBV2 and TRBJ1-5; tentative D call: TRBD1 (6 bases). This CDR3 has 15 amino acids. V was cut by 3 bases and J by 0 bases, with 9 bases left in between. In germline, CDR1 is SNHLY, CDR2 FYNNEI. The CDR3 is CASSDEGDSNQPQHF. In DNA, the CDR3 is TGTGCCAGCAGTGATGAGGGGGATAGCAATCAGCCCCAGCATTTT.

The V call is TRBV6-1, the J call TRBJ2-5; tentative D call: TRBD1 (5 bases). The CDR3 sequence is 11 residues long. Trimming took 8 bases from V and 11 from J, leaving 15 bases between them. Germline values: CDR1 MNHNS, CDR2 SASEGT. Written as DNA, the CDR3 is TGTGCCAGCTCCGAAAGCAGGGCGCAGTACTTC. This translates into CASSESRAQYF.

The chain couples TRBV4-3 to TRBJ1-2; tentative D call: TRBD1 (5 bases). The CDR3 sequence is 14 residues long. Germline loops: CDR1 LGHNA, CDR2 YSLEER. Trimming left V 2 bases short and J 5 bases short, with 12 bases between. For the CDR3, the DNA is TGCGCCAGCAGCCAAACTGGGGGGGGGTATGGCTACACCTTC. Translation gives CASSQTGGGYGYTF.

This chain uses TRBV6-1 with TRBJ1-5; 10 bases match TRBD1. The ends lost 1 base at V and 2 bases at J; junction bases unmatched: 11. The CDR3 is made up of 19 amino acids. Germline loops: CDR1 MNHNS, CDR2 SASEGT. CDR3 region: CASSEEGTGVGGGNQPQHF. The CDR3 DNA sequence: TGTGCCAGCAGTGAAGAAGGGACAGGGGTAGGAGGTGGCAATCAGCCCCAGCATTTT.

This rearrangement joins TRBV6-4 to TRBJ2-3; TRBD2 agrees at 7 bases. V lost 6 bases to trimming and J lost 5 bases; unmatched junction nucleotides: 11. The CDR3 sequence is 15 residues long. Germline CDR1 and CDR2: MRHNA and SNTAGT. This chain's CDR3 is CASSDSGGGGDTQYF. The CDR3 region has the DNA TGTGCCAGCAGCGATTCGGGCGGGGGTGGAGATACGCAGTATTTT.

This chain links TRBV10-3 with TRBJ2-2; a weak D match, TRBD2 (6 bases). Germline CDR1 ENHRY, CDR2 SYGVKD. V was clipped by 7 bases and J by 0 bases, with 9 bases between them. The CDR3 is 14 amino acids. CDR3 DNA: TGTGCCATCAAGGACTACTCGAACACCGGGGAGCTGTTTTTT. This codes for CAIKDYSNTGELFF.

V is TRBV5-1 and J is TRBJ1-1, with D possibly being TRBD1 (5 bases). CDR1 and CDR2 from the germline V gene are SGHRS and YFSETQ. This CDR3 is 14 amino acids long. Deletions cut 4 bases from V and 6 bases from J, with 16 bases between. The CDR3 loop reads CASSLGLGLPEAFF. In DNA form, the CDR3 reads TGCGCCAGCAGCCTGGGGTTGGGGCTGCCTGAAGCTTTCTTT.

J is TRBJ1-1 and V is TRBV27; TRBD1 is a possible D gene (5 bases). CDR1 MNHEY and CDR2 SMNVEV come from the germline V gene (reference sequence). V shed 4 bases and J shed 3 bases, with 12 bases lying between them. This CDR3 is 14 amino acids long. The CDR3 region is CASSSRRVYTEAFF. The CDR3, as DNA: TGTGCCAGCAGTTCCCGCAGGGTTTACACTGAAGCTTTCTTT.

For the CDR3, the DNA is TGTGCCAGCAGTTCAGCCGGGGATTCGAGAAGCCACATTCAGTACTTC. Encoded protein: CASSSAGDSRSHIQYF. V and J are TRBV28 and TRBJ2-4; D might be TRBD2 (5 bases). V lost 4 bases and J 8 bases, leaving 21 bases between the germline ends. The germline V gene encodes CDR1 MDHEN and CDR2 SYDVKM. The CDR3 is 16 amino acids.